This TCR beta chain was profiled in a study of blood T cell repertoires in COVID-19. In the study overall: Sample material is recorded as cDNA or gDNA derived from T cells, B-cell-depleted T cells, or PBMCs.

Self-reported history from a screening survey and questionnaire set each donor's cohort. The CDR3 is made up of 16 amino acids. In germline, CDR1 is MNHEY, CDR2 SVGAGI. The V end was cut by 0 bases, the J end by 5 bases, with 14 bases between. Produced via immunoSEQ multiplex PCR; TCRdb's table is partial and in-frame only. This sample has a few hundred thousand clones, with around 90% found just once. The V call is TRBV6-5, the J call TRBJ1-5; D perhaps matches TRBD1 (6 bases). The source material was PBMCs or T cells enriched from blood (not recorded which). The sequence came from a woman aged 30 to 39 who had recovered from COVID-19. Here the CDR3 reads CASSYSIRDTDQPQHF. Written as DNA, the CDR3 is TGTGCCAGCAGTTACTCGATCAGGGACACGGATCAGCCCCAGCATTTT.